This T cell receptor beta chain was captured in a study of blood T cell repertoires in COVID-19. Across the study: Sources were T cells, B-cell-depleted T cells, or PBMCs; the material itself was cDNA or gDNA.

Using immunoSEQ multiplex PCR, the repertoire was profiled, and TCRdb retains in-frame clones only, with some absent. The repertoire consists of around 50,000 clones, with 86% occurring once and the leading ten covering 20% to 25%. The CDR3 length is 16 residues. Germline CDR1 SSHAT, CDR2 FNYEAQ (reference sequence). Remarks on this clone: At one end the junction does not follow the germline gene, possibly because of a read error.

This chain connects TRBV7-7 to TRBJ2-2; 12 nucleotides agree with TRBD2. The sequence was collected from a woman aged 80 or over with acute or convalescent COVID-19. The sequenced sample consisted of peripheral blood. The CDR3 sequence: CASSSGLAGTTGELFF. The CDR3 DNA reads as TGTGCTAGCAGCTCCGGACTAGCGGGGACCACCGGGGAGCTGTTTTTT.